The clone carrying this T cell receptor (beta chain) came up many times. The antigen remains undetermined. CDR3 length equals 14 residues. V was cut by 1 base and J by 3 bases, with 7 bases left in between. Germline CDR1 reads SEHNR; CDR2 reads FQNEAQ (reference sequence). This record belongs to a study of neurological immune-mediated disorders. Study-wide results and caveats: No CDR3 amino acid sequences were shared by expanded clones across subjects, suggesting private repertoires in all groups.

Time point noted: longitudinal time-point 3. Blood bank volunteers in Maryland, USA, served as healthy controls. TCRdb independently ran MiXCR on the 5' RACE reads; one entry per CDR3 protein. This table holds about 50,000 distinct CDR3 sequences, 7.5% to 9.5% found once. The genes are TRBV7-9 and TRBJ1-5; no clear D. This receptor was identified in a woman aged 40 to 55 in good health. Sequenced sample: PBMCs. In DNA form, the CDR3 reads TGTGCCAGCAGCTTAGATGGGTACAATCAGCCCCAGCATTTT. Its protein is CASSLDGYNQPQHF. Filled out from reference TRBV7-9 and TRBJ1-5, the complete variable domain reads DTGVSQNPRHKITKRGQNVTFRCDPISEHNRLYWYRQTLGQGPEFLTYFQNEAQLEKSRLLSDRFSAERPKGSFSTLEIQRTEQGDSAMYLCASSLDGYNQPQHFGDGTRLSIL.